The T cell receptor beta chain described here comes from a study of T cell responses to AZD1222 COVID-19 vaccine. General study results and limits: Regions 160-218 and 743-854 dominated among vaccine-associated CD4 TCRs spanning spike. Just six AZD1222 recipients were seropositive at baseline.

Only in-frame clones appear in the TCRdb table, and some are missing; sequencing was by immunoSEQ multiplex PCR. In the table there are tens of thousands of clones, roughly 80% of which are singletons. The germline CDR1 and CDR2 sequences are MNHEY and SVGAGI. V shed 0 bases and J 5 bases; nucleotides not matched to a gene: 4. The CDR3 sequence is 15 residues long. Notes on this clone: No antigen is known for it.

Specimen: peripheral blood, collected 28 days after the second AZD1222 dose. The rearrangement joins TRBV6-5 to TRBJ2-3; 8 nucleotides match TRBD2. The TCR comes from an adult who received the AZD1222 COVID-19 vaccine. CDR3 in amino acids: CASSYSSGARDTQYF. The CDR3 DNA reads TGTGCCAGCAGTTACTCTAGCGGGGCCCGAGATACGCAGTATTTT.